This T cell receptor beta chain was captured in a study of cytomegalovirus exposure and HLA in healthy donors. Overall study findings and caveats: It was taken for granted in presence/absence analyses that sequencing depth across donors was roughly uniform.

In the case of this clone: Its matching antigen is unknown.

Looked up from germline, CDR1 is SGDLS and CDR2 is YYNGEE. The CDR3 length is 15 residues. Trimming took 4 bases from V and 5 from J; bases not matched to a gene: 10. PCR used 60 Vbeta primers and 13 Jbeta primers. Sequencing was performed with immunoSEQ multiplex PCR; in TCRdb, only in-frame clones are kept and a portion is missing. This sample's table has 45,000 to 60,000 clones. The V call is TRBV9, the J call TRBJ2-7, with 9 nucleotides matching TRBD1. The clonotype originates from a woman in her forties in good health and CMV-seronegative. The specimen was PBMCs. The CDR3 loop is CASSPRDRVFHEQYF. In nucleotides, the CDR3 is TGTGCCAGCAGCCCCCGGGACAGGGTATTCCACGAGCAGTACTTC.